This T cell receptor beta chain comes out of a study of technical replicates of blood from a few donors. TCRdb's table, derived via immunoSEQ multiplex PCR, lists solely in-frame clones and lacks some. The sample holds over 70,000 clones, about 94% seen once. Germline V lookup: CDR1 MNHEY, CDR2 SVGAGI. Between the trimmed V and J ends, which lost 0 bases and 5 bases, there was a span of 13 bases. This CDR3 contains 15 residues. The TCR was taken from a human donor in good health. Source material: T cells isolated from PBMCs. The rearrangement links TRBV6-5 to TRBJ1-1; D uncertain. CDR3 nucleotides: TGTGCCAGCAGTTACTCGATGGGTAGGAGGACTGAAGCTTTCTTT. The encoded protein is CASSYSMGRRTEAFF.